Listed below are T cell receptor beta chains from one sample, sequenced in a study of cytotoxic CD8 clonotypes in ibrutinib-treated CLL. Profiled with immunoSEQ multiplex PCR; TCRdb holds only in-frame clones, not every one. The sample shows around 30,000 clones, around three fifths of them seen only once. This specimen was PBMCs, taken before ibrutinib treatment. The receptors derive from a human donor with chronic lymphocytic leukemia. Each CDR3 is given with its conserved first and last residue. The D gene is left open where the match is weak. Size values are once, few and many counts, or a class for expanded clones, and some rows have none.

abundance: .
d_gene: .
v_gene: TRBV10-3
j_gene: TRBJ2-7
CDR3aa: CAIHFKGTSYEQYF
CDR3nt: TGTGCCATCCATTTTAAAGGCACCAGCTACGAGCAGTACTTC

abundance: .
d_gene: TRBD2
v_gene: TRBV7-9
j_gene: TRBJ2-5
CDR3aa: CASSLSPGLAGGPRETQYF
CDR3nt: TGTGCCAGCAGCTTATCCCCGGGACTAGCGGGAGGGCCCCGAGAGACCCAGTACTTC

abundance: once
d_gene: TRBD2
v_gene: TRBV4-1
j_gene: TRBJ2-2
CDR3aa: CASSSRAGGPGGELFF
CDR3nt: TGCGCCAGCAGCTCCCGTGCGGGGGGGCCAGGCGGGGAGCTGTTTTTT

abundance: medium-sized
d_gene: .
v_gene: TRBV27
j_gene: TRBJ2-7
CDR3aa: CASSSVNSYEQYF
CDR3nt: TGTGCCAGCAGTTCCGTTAACTCCTACGAGCAGTACTTC

abundance: .
d_gene: .
v_gene: TRBV25-1
j_gene: TRBJ1-1
CDR3aa: CASSIRTDNTEAFF
CDR3nt: TGTGCCAGCAGTATCCGGACAGATAACACTGAAGCTTTCTTT

abundance: once
d_gene: .
v_gene: TRBV13
j_gene: TRBJ1-2
CDR3aa: CASSLGRGRKIDYTF
CDR3nt: TGTGCCAGCAGCTTAGGCCGTGGAAGGAAAATCGACTACACCTTC

abundance: medium-sized
d_gene: .
v_gene: TRBV11-2
j_gene: TRBJ2-4
CDR3aa: CASSLGRGNIQYF
CDR3nt: TGTGCCAGCAGCTTAGGCAGGGGAAACATTCAGTACTTC

abundance: few
d_gene: TRBD2
v_gene: TRBV7-9
j_gene: TRBJ2-1
CDR3aa: CASTLYRGLAANNEQFF
CDR3nt: TGTGCCAGCACCCTATATCGGGGACTAGCGGCTAACAATGAGCAGTTCTTC

abundance: .
d_gene: TRBD2
v_gene: TRBV5-1
j_gene: TRBJ2-5
CDR3aa: CASSLAGGQETQYF
CDR3nt: TGCGCCAGCAGCCTAGCGGGGGGGCAAGAGACCCAGTACTTC

abundance: .
d_gene: TRBD1
v_gene: TRBV6-6
j_gene: TRBJ1-5
CDR3aa: CASNPRQGGNQPQHF
CDR3nt: TGTGCCAGCAACCCGCGACAGGGCGGCAATCAGCCCCAGCATTTT

abundance: .
d_gene: TRBD2
v_gene: TRBV5-6
j_gene: TRBJ2-1
CDR3aa: CASSFSGARYEQFF
CDR3nt: TGTGCCAGCAGCTTTAGCGGGGCCAGGTATGAGCAGTTCTTC

abundance: .
d_gene: TRBD2
v_gene: TRBV2
j_gene: TRBJ2-1
CDR3aa: CASSDIAGRYNEQFF
CDR3nt: TGTGCCAGCAGCGATATAGCGGGACGCTACAATGAGCAGTTCTTC

abundance: .
d_gene: .
v_gene: TRBV27
j_gene: TRBJ2-5
CDR3aa: CASSFGGEGTQYF
CDR3nt: TGTGCCAGCAGTTTTGGGGGAGAGGGGACCCAGTACTTC

abundance: .
d_gene: .
v_gene: TRBV11-2
j_gene: TRBJ1-4
CDR3aa: CASSPRLRGYEKLFF
CDR3nt: TGTGCCAGCAGCCCACGGCTAAGGGGTTACGAAAAACTGTTTTTT

abundance: .
d_gene: .
v_gene: TRBV5-1
j_gene: TRBJ2-1
CDR3aa: CASSAHSIPEQFF
CDR3nt: TGCGCCAGCAGCGCCCACAGTATACCTGAGCAGTTCTTC

abundance: .
d_gene: .
v_gene: TRBV13
j_gene: TRBJ1-1
CDR3aa: CASSRGRMSTEAFF
CDR3nt: TGTGCCAGCAGCCGGGGGCGAATGAGCACTGAAGCTTTCTTT

abundance: medium-sized
d_gene: .
v_gene: TRBV9
j_gene: TRBJ2-1
CDR3aa: CASSVTSYNEQFF
CDR3nt: TGTGCCAGCAGCGTAACGTCCTACAATGAGCAGTTCTTC

abundance: .
d_gene: .
v_gene: TRBV2
j_gene: TRBJ2-3
CDR3aa: CASSESRSQVYF
CDR3nt: TGTGCCAGCAGTGAGAGCCGGAGCCAAGTGTATTTT

abundance: .
d_gene: .
v_gene: TRBV7-3
j_gene: TRBJ1-2
CDR3aa: CASSPRTGAGYTF
CDR3nt: TGTGCCAGCAGCCCGCGGACGGGAGCAGGCTACACCTTC

abundance: .
d_gene: TRBD1
v_gene: TRBV4-1
j_gene: TRBJ2-1
CDR3aa: CASSRTGNEQFF
CDR3nt: TGCGCCAGCAGCCGGACAGGGAATGAGCAGTTCTTC

abundance: .
d_gene: TRBD1
v_gene: TRBV28
j_gene: TRBJ1-1
CDR3aa: CASSLGTGGVLDTEAFF
CDR3nt: TGTGCCAGCAGTTTAGGGACAGGGGGGGTGTTGGACACTGAAGCTTTCTTT

abundance: few
d_gene: .
v_gene: TRBV6-1
j_gene: TRBJ1-6
CDR3aa: CASTPTQQGNSPLHF
CDR3nt: TGTGCCAGCACCCCGACCCAGCAGGGTAATTCACCCCTCCACTTT

abundance: once
d_gene: TRBD1
v_gene: TRBV29-1
j_gene: TRBJ1-1
CDR3aa: CSVVRGGGSKNTEAFF
CDR3nt: TGCAGCGTTGTTAGGGGAGGGGGCAGCAAGAACACTGAAGCTTTCTTT

abundance: .
d_gene: .
v_gene: TRBV28
j_gene: TRBJ2-7
CDR3aa: CASSFVKGYEQYF
CDR3nt: TGTGCCAGCAGTTTTGTGAAAGGCTACGAGCAGTACTTC

abundance: .
d_gene: .
v_gene: TRBV9
j_gene: TRBJ1-3
CDR3aa: CASSSRTELENTIYF
CDR3nt: TGTGCCAGCAGCTCCCGGACAGAGCTGGAAAACACCATATATTTT

abundance: .
d_gene: .
v_gene: TRBV27
j_gene: TRBJ1-1
CDR3aa: CASSFRGGNTEAFF
CDR3nt: TGTGCCAGCAGTTTCAGGGGTGGGAACACTGAAGCTTTCTTT

abundance: .
d_gene: .
v_gene: TRBV6-6
j_gene: TRBJ2-2
CDR3aa: CASNGSPTGELFF
CDR3nt: TGTGCCAGCAACGGAAGTCCGACCGGGGAGCTGTTTTTT

abundance: .
d_gene: .
v_gene: TRBV28
j_gene: TRBJ1-5
CDR3aa: CASSLIGQPQHF
CDR3nt: TGTGCCAGCAGTTTAATAGGTCAGCCCCAGCATTTT

abundance: .
d_gene: .
v_gene: TRBV4-2
j_gene: TRBJ1-1
CDR3aa: CASSRNKLMNTEAFF
CDR3nt: TGTGCCAGCAGCCGAAACAAGCTTATGAACACTGAAGCTTTCTTT

abundance: few
d_gene: .
v_gene: TRBV15
j_gene: TRBJ2-4
CDR3aa: CATSRPKGTRRYIQYF
CDR3nt: TGTGCCACCAGCAGACCAAAGGGAACCCGTCGTTACATTCAGTACTTC

abundance: few
d_gene: .
v_gene: TRBV4-3
j_gene: TRBJ1-2
CDR3aa: CASSRDHYGYTF
CDR3nt: TGCGCCAGCAGCCGGGATCACTATGGCTACACCTTC

abundance: .
d_gene: TRBD1
v_gene: TRBV7-6
j_gene: TRBJ2-7
CDR3aa: CASTKTGNSYEQYF
CDR3nt: TGTGCCTCAACAAAGACAGGGAATTCCTACGAGCAGTACTTC

abundance: .
d_gene: .
v_gene: TRBV6-5
j_gene: TRBJ2-2
CDR3aa: CASSSNGGNTGELFF
CDR3nt: TGTGCCAGCAGTTCGAACGGAGGAAACACCGGGGAGCTGTTTTTT

abundance: .
d_gene: TRBD2
v_gene: TRBV4-1
j_gene: TRBJ2-1
CDR3aa: CASSQGPRAGGPTEQFF
CDR3nt: TGCGCCAGCAGCCAAGGACCTAGAGCGGGAGGTCCTACCGAGCAGTTCTTC

abundance: .
d_gene: .
v_gene: TRBV5-1
j_gene: TRBJ2-1
CDR3aa: CASSYEGVRYNEQFF
CDR3nt: TGCGCCAGCAGTTATGAGGGGGTAAGGTACAATGAGCAGTTCTTC

abundance: .
d_gene: TRBD1
v_gene: TRBV7-2
j_gene: TRBJ1-1
CDR3aa: CASSLGATGGFVAFF
CDR3nt: TGTGCCAGCAGCTTAGGAGCGACAGGGGGCTTTGTAGCTTTCTTT

abundance: few
d_gene: .
v_gene: TRBV5-1
j_gene: TRBJ2-7
CDR3aa: CASSLVGHGEVQYF
CDR3nt: TGCGCCAGCAGCCTGGTAGGCCATGGGGAAGTGCAGTACTTC

abundance: .
d_gene: TRBD1
v_gene: TRBV10-3
j_gene: TRBJ2-3
CDR3aa: CAISEGGQGDTQYF
CDR3nt: TGTGCCATCAGTGAGGGTGGACAGGGGGATACGCAGTATTTT

abundance: .
d_gene: .
v_gene: TRBV19
j_gene: TRBJ1-3
CDR3aa: CASSAGQGNTIYF
CDR3nt: TGTGCCAGTAGTGCCGGACAGGGAAACACCATATATTTT

abundance: .
d_gene: .
v_gene: TRBV6-5
j_gene: TRBJ2-5
CDR3aa: CASSSTPYQETQYF
CDR3nt: TGTGCCAGCAGTTCCACCCCGTACCAAGAGACCCAGTACTTC

abundance: few
d_gene: TRBD1
v_gene: TRBV5-1
j_gene: TRBJ1-2
CDR3aa: CASSFGTANYGYTF
CDR3nt: TGCGCCAGCAGCTTCGGGACAGCTAACTATGGCTACACCTTC

abundance: .
d_gene: TRBD1
v_gene: TRBV5-4
j_gene: TRBJ1-2
CDR3aa: CASSYPRGPDYGYTF
CDR3nt: TGTGCCAGCAGCTACCCAAGGGGGCCGGACTATGGCTACACCTTC

abundance: .
d_gene: .
v_gene: TRBV19
j_gene: TRBJ1-2
CDR3aa: CASSGFPNTIYGYTF
CDR3nt: TGTGCCAGTAGTGGATTCCCAAACACCATCTATGGCTACACCTTC